The TCR beta chain described here comes from a study of cytomegalovirus exposure and HLA in healthy donors. The wider study: HLA-typed donors were the source of 83 million or so unique TCRs held in an early data release.

The PCR employed 60 Vbeta primers together with 13 Jbeta primers. The data were produced by immunoSEQ multiplex PCR, yet TCRdb's version contains in-frame clones alone and is incomplete. This table holds 200,000 to 250,000 clones, around 80% found once. Study observations and caveats: More clonal expansion characterized HLA-associated TCR beta chains than equally common others in a later analysis. Highest at DRB1 and lowest at HLA-C, TCR association rates differed among HLA loci in a later analysis.

V lost 0 bases, J lost 5 bases, and 11 bases lay in between. Germline V lookup: CDR1 MNHNS, CDR2 SASEGT. This CDR3 comprises 14 residues. There are a few counts of this clone. Its specificity is unknown. The sequencing sample was made of PBMCs. The chain combines TRBV6-1 with TRBJ2-7; a possible D gene is TRBD1 (5 bases). This clonotype was obtained from a man younger than 35 in good health and CMV-seronegative. This CDR3 is CASSEAAGWDEQYF. The DNA of the CDR3 is TGTGCCAGCAGTGAAGCTGCAGGGTGGGACGAGCAGTACTTC.